Following are 18 T cell receptor beta chains from one sample sequenced in a study of cytomegalovirus exposure and HLA in healthy donors. PCR amplification relied on 60 Vbeta primers (plus 13 Jbeta primers). Generated by immunoSEQ multiplex PCR, the TCRdb table keeps only in-frame clones and is missing some. The sample records some 86,000 clones, roughly 77% being singletons. The sequencing sample was made of PBMCs. The receptors here all came from a middle-aged woman in good health and CMV-seropositive.

The CDR3 here is CASSSQPGLSPEQYF. As DNA, the CDR3 is TGTGCCAGCAGCTCCCAACCGGGACTCTCCCCCGAGCAGTACTTC. V and J are TRBV7-9 and TRBJ2-7, with a possible D match to TRBD2 (6 bases). Germline-derived CDR1 and CDR2 are SEHNR and FQNEAQ (reference sequence). This CDR3 is 15 amino acids long. Trimming took 4 bases from V and 6 from J, leaving 19 bases between them.

V usage is TRBV6-5 and J usage is TRBJ1-1, with D perhaps TRBD1 (5 bases). The germline V gene has CDR1 MNHEY and CDR2 SVGAGI. Between the trimmed V and J ends, which lost 8 bases and 1 base, there was a span of 14 bases. The CDR3 consists of 14 residues. The DNA of the CDR3 is TGTGCCAGCGCCGCCGATACAGGGAACACTGAAGCTTTCTTT. This encodes CASAADTGNTEAFF.

The gene calls are TRBV7-9 and TRBJ2-7; possibly TRBD2 for D (6 bases). The germline V and J ends were trimmed by 4 bases and 7 bases, with 23 bases remaining between them. The CDR3 runs 16 residues. Per germline, CDR1 SEHNR and CDR2 FQNEAQ (reference sequence). CDR3 sequence reads: CASSSAGGMGPPEQYF. Written as DNA, the CDR3 is TGTGCCAGCAGCTCAGCCGGGGGTATGGGACCACCAGAGCAGTACTTC.

The V call is TRBV29-1, the J call TRBJ2-1, with TRBD2 matching 14 bases. Per the germline V gene, CDR1 is SQVTM and CDR2 is ANQGSEA. CDR3 size: 17 residues. J lost 4 bases, V lost 8 bases, and 13 bases had no gene match. CDR3 residues: CSLKGLAGDPTYNEQFF. CDR3 coding DNA: TGCAGCCTGAAGGGACTAGCGGGAGATCCGACTTACAATGAGCAGTTCTTC.

The chain has TRBV12-5 and TRBJ2-2; D gene uncertain. Deletions cut 2 bases from V and 6 bases from J, with 10 bases between. CDR3 size: 14 residues. The germline V gene encodes CDR1 LGHNT and CDR2 FRNRAP. CDR3 sequence: CASGLLGGAGELFF. CDR3 sequence (DNA): TGTGCTAGTGGTTTGCTTGGCGGCGCCGGGGAGCTGTTTTTT.

The DNA for the CDR3 is TGTGCCAGTGGAGATTTGGACACCGTGGGGAACACTGAAGCTTTCTTT. Amino acid sequence: CASGDLDTVGNTEAFF. The chain carries TRBV19 and TRBJ1-1, with D possibly matching TRBD1 (5 bases). The CDR3 consists of 16 residues. Germline-derived CDR1 and CDR2 are LNHDA and SQIVND (reference sequence). Trimming took off 8 bases at V and 1 base at J, with 20 bases between the two ends.

The V and J genes are TRBV27 and TRBJ2-1; perhaps TRBD1 as D (6 bases). The germline V gene has CDR1 MNHEY and CDR2 SMNVEV (reference sequence). The CDR3 has 13 amino acids. Trimming pared 4 bases from V and 6 bases from J, leaving 10 bases between. The DNA of the CDR3 is TGTGCCAGCAGTTCGGGACACGTCAATGAGCAGTTCTTC. Protein: CASSSGHVNEQFF.

With regard to this clone: The same CDR3 also results from other DNA sequences found in this sample. The CDR3 DNA reads TGTGCCACCAGCAGAGGACAGGGGAATTCACCCCTCCACTTT. It specifies CATSRGQGNSPLHF. V and J are TRBV15 and TRBJ1-6; 8 bases map to TRBD1. This CDR3 is 14 amino acids long. Trimming took 1 base from V and 7 from J; bases not matched to a gene: 0. Germline V gene sequence: CDR1 LNHNV, CDR2 YYDKDF (reference sequence).

The chain has TRBV18 and TRBJ2-5; 12 positions agree with TRBD2. The V gene's germline CDR1 is KGHSH and CDR2 LQKENI. The CDR3 contains 16 residues. V lost 3 bases, J lost 5 bases, and 7 bases stayed unmatched. The chain's CDR3 is CASSPGLAGPGETQYF. The CDR3 nucleotides are TGTGCCAGCTCACCCGGACTAGCGGGGCCTGGGGAGACCCAGTACTTC.

V gene TRBV5-6 combines with J gene TRBJ2-1; unclear D gene. The CDR3 is 12 amino acids. V was cut by 5 bases and J by 3 bases, with 6 bases left in between. Germline CDR1 and CDR2: SGHDT and YYEEEE. In DNA form, the CDR3 reads TGTGCCAGCAGTTCCCTCTACAATGAGCAGTTCTTC. Protein sequence: CASSSLYNEQFF.

V is TRBV5-1 and J is TRBJ2-3; 11 bases match TRBD2. The CDR3 loop spans 17 amino acids. Germline V gene data show CDR1 as SGHRS and CDR2 as YFSETQ. The ends lost 0 bases at V and 1 base at J; junction bases unmatched: 4. CDR3 sequence: CASSLGSSGRRTDTQYF. Written as DNA, the CDR3 is TGCGCCAGCAGCTTGGGGTCTAGCGGGAGGCGCACAGATACGCAGTATTTT. The variable domain in full, with the rest retrieved from reference TRBV5-1 and TRBJ2-3, is KAGVTQTPRYLIKTRGQQVTLSCSPISGHRSVSWYQQTPGQGLQFLFEYFSETQRNKGNFPGRFSGRQFSNSRSEMNVSTLELGDSALYLCASSLGSSGRRTDTQYFGPGTRLTVL.

The CDR3 spells CASSLGGQADEQYF. DNA of the CDR3: TGTGCCAGCAGTTTGGGTGGACAGGCCGACGAGCAGTACTTC. The chain couples TRBV28 to TRBJ2-7; TRBD1 matches at 7 bases. The CDR3 length is 14 residues. V trimming: 3 bases; J trimming: 5 bases; junction bases outside the gene matches: 7. The germline V gene encodes CDR1 MDHEN and CDR2 SYDVKM.

The V gene is TRBV7-3, the J gene TRBJ2-1, with 9 bases aligning to TRBD2. CDR1 is SGHTA, CDR2 FQGTGA, per germline. The CDR3 is made up of 14 amino acids. With 4 bases clipped from V and 5 bases from J, the junction kept 3 bases outside the gene matches. The CDR3 loop reads CASSWTSVNNEQFF. CDR3 DNA: TGTGCCAGCAGCTGGACTAGCGTCAACAATGAGCAGTTCTTC.

This clone was seen a few times. J is TRBJ2-3 and V is TRBV27; 10 bases are a match to TRBD2. The CDR3 length is 16 residues. The V gene's germline CDR1 is MNHEY and CDR2 SMNVEV (reference sequence). After removal of 5 bases from V and 5 bases from J, the junction contained 10 bases not matched to a gene. In DNA form, the CDR3 reads TGTGCCAGCAGTCCGGGACTAGCGCCCAGGTTAGATACGCAGTATTTT. As protein: CASSPGLAPRLDTQYF.

This chain links TRBV19 with TRBJ1-4, with D maybe TRBD1 (5 bases). With 2 bases removed from V and 3 bases from J, the gap between germline ends came to 7 bases. Germline CDR1 and CDR2: LNHDA and SQIVND (reference sequence). The CDR3 totals 14 residues. CDR3 protein: CASSIQGSNEKLFF. CDR3 coding DNA: TGTGCCAGTAGTATACAGGGATCTAATGAAAAACTGTTTTTT.

This chain joins TRBV6-1 and TRBJ1-3, with a tentative D call TRBD1 (6 bases). The V gene's germline CDR1 is MNHNS and CDR2 SASEGT. This CDR3 region has 16 residues. The ends were cut back, 3 bases at V and 0 bases at J, with 12 bases in the middle. CDR3 residues: CASSDFRGSSGNTIYF. The DNA for the CDR3 is TGTGCCAGCAGTGATTTCAGGGGTTCCTCTGGAAACACCATATATTTT.

The V and J genes are TRBV28 and TRBJ2-7; 7 nucleotides align to TRBD1. Germline V CDR1 and CDR2: MDHEN, SYDVKM. The CDR3 sequence is 14 residues long. The V and J ends lost 3 bases and 2 bases, in that order; junction bases with no gene match: 4. The CDR3 here is CASSLRGLTYEQYF. CDR3 DNA sequence: TGTGCCAGCAGTTTGAGGGGGCTAACCTACGAGCAGTACTTC.

Here the CDR3 DNA reads TGTGCCAGCAGTTTCACAGTCCCCGGGGAGCTGTTTTTT. Protein product: CASSFTVPGELFF. J is TRBJ2-2 and V is TRBV28; unclear D gene. This CDR3 contains 13 residues. Germline CDR1 and CDR2: MDHEN and SYDVKM. V was cut by 3 bases and J by 6 bases, with 8 bases left in between.